Below are 4 T cell receptor beta chains sequenced from a single sample in a study of Graves' ophthalmopathy and Graves' hyperthyroidism. Amplified material comprised TCR beta CDR3 regions derived from RNA transcripts. A first-round RT-PCR used HTBI primers, followed by a second-round multiplex PCR. From the multiplex PCR reads, TCRdb called clonotypes with MiXCR, one entry per CDR3 protein. The sample shows 300,000 or so distinct CDR3 sequences, 17% of them seen only once. Sequencing was done on a sample of peripheral blood. These receptors came from an adult man with Graves' ophthalmopathy.

This clonotype was recorded at least ten times. This chain connects TRBV5-1 to TRBJ2-7; D possibly corresponds to TRBD2 (6 bases). CDR3 length: 11 residues. V was trimmed by 3 bases and J by 7 bases, leaving 8 bases between them. CDR1 SGHRS and CDR2 YFSETQ come from the germline V gene. The CDR3 loop reads CASSWGVEQYF. Written as DNA, the CDR3 is TGCGCCAGCAGCTGGGGGGTTGAGCAGTACTTC.

This clonotype was observed many times. V gene TRBV7-2 combines with J gene TRBJ2-5; D is perhaps TRBD1 (5 bases). The length of the CDR3 is 13 residues. CDR1 is SGHTA and CDR2 is FQGNSA in the germline V gene. The V end lost 3 bases, the J end lost 5 bases, and 10 bases lay between the germline ends. The CDR3 sequence is CASSLDTLETQYF. The CDR3 DNA follows: TGTGCCAGCAGCTTGGACACCCTGGAGACCCAGTACTTC.

This clonotype was detected ten times or more. This rearrangement joins TRBV30 to TRBJ2-2; D uncertain. V shed 3 bases and J shed 1 base, with 6 bases lying between them. This CDR3 is 13 amino acids long. Germline V gene lookup returns CDR1 GTSNPN and CDR2 SVGIG (reference sequence). The CDR3 reads CAWSLQNTGELFF. The CDR3 nucleotides read TGTGCCTGGAGCTTACAGAACACCGGGGAGCTGTTTTTT.

This chain joins TRBV11-2 and TRBJ2-5; 7 positions agree with TRBD2. V shed 3 bases, J shed 4 bases, and the junction held 8 bases outside the gene matches. Germline V gives CDR1 SGHAT, CDR2 FQNNGV. The CDR3 is 15 amino acids. The CDR3 DNA sequence: TGTGCCAGCAGCTTGGTCAACGGGGGGTTAGAGACCCAGTACTTC. Protein: CASSLVNGGLETQYF.